This T cell receptor beta chain was sequenced for a study of blood T cell repertoires in COVID-19. At the level of the study: The United States, Italy and Spain supplied acute and convalescent COVID-19 samples.

The CDR3 has 12 amino acids. Trimming took off 7 bases at V and 8 bases at J, with 12 bases between the two ends. Generated by immunoSEQ multiplex PCR, the TCRdb table keeps only in-frame clones and is missing some. The table has a few hundred thousand clones, roughly 90% seen once. Adults between roughly 18 and 95 years of age took part from 24 US areas. Membership in each cohort depended on participant-reported clinical history. Symptom resolution, clearance, or two negative PCRs marked the recovered donors of Cohort 3. The receptor comes from a woman in her twenties or thirties who had recovered from COVID-19. The chain has TRBV12-3 or TRBV12-4 and TRBJ1-5; D remains unclear. Sequenced sample: PBMCs or T cells enriched from blood (not recorded which). The CDR3 sequence is CASTTLREPQHF. The CDR3 bases are TGTGCCAGCACTACCTTGAGGGAGCCCCAGCATTTT.